This TCR beta chain was identified during a study of blood T cell repertoires in COVID-19. Study as a whole: Some COVID-19 samples were acute and others convalescent; all came from the United States, Italy and Spain. PBMCs, B-cell-depleted T cells, or T cells provided the cDNA or gDNA that made up the material.

Authors' analysis steps: Reference gene primer amplification gave estimated nucleated cell counts. Sequencing was performed with immunoSEQ multiplex PCR; in TCRdb, only in-frame clones are kept and a portion is missing. The V and J calls and clone size are taken from that table; D and trimming were inferred from the DNA. Of about 84,000 clones listed, approximately 86% are singletons. Germline loops: CDR1 SEHNR, CDR2 FQNEAQ (reference sequence). This CDR3 contains 12 residues. V trimming: 11 bases; J trimming: 8 bases; junction bases outside the gene matches: 9. Sequencing was done on a sample of peripheral blood. The rearrangement joins TRBV7-9 to TRBJ2-1; 7 positions match TRBD2. The sequence came from a man older than 75 with active or convalescent COVID-19. The CDR3 here is CAGEGGSHEQFF. CDR3 DNA sequence: TGTGCCGGGGAAGGCGGGAGCCATGAGCAGTTCTTC. The full variable domain, its missing parts supplied by reference TRBV7-9 and TRBJ2-1, is DTGVSQNPRHKITKRGQNVTFRCDPISEHNRLYWYRQTLGQGPEFLTYFQNEAQLEKSRLLSDRFSAERPKGSFSTLEIQRTEQGDSAMYLCAGEGGSHEQFFGPGTRLTVL.